Included here is one T cell receptor beta chain sequence, with context. Its target is not known. The data are from a study of T cells in Graves' hyperthyroidism and ophthalmopathy. Extraction of PBMCs used roughly 9.4 ml of fresh peripheral blood. Whole-study findings and limits: Most clonotypes expanded in thyroid above 0.001 were likewise present in blood.

It was RNA transcripts that yielded the amplified TCR beta CDR3 regions. In the first-round RT-PCR of the TCR CDR3, the HTBI primer set was used. TCRdb independently ran MiXCR on the multiplex PCR reads; one entry per CDR3 protein. This table holds approximately 430,000 distinct CDR3 sequences, around 14% found once. The CDR3 loop spans 13 amino acids. Germline CDR1 and CDR2: KGHSH and LQKENI. Trimming took 0 bases from V and 2 from J, leaving 4 bases between them. This TCR was sampled from a young woman with Graves' hyperthyroidism. The sequenced sample was blood. The chain employs TRBV18 and TRBJ1-1; no clear D gene. The CDR3 region is CASSPPPNTEAFF. CDR3 sequence (DNA): TGTGCCAGCTCACCACCCCCAAACACTGAAGCTTTCTTT.